One sample yielded the 27 T cell receptor beta chains listed below, sequenced in a study of vaccination effects on CD4 cells after COVID-19. These receptors' antigens are unknown. Data came from immunoSEQ multiplex PCR; TCRdb stores just in-frame clones and leaves some out. The repertoire holds about 73,000 clones, with roughly 75% as singletons. It was after nine to ten days of culture that CD4+ T cells were isolated. Two-dose vaccination with either BNT162b2 or mRNA-1273 was given to the participants. The input for sequencing was CD4+ T cells from PBMCs cultured without peptide, taken after COVID-19 vaccination. The receptors shown here come from a human donor who received a COVID-19 vaccine.

The chain couples TRBV5-1 to TRBJ2-1; D perhaps matches TRBD1 (6 bases). Germline CDR1 and CDR2: SGHRS and YFSETQ. V was pared by 4 bases and J by 0 bases, with 11 bases between. CDR3 length: 15 amino acids. In DNA form, the CDR3 reads TGCGCCAGCAGCCCAACAGGGAGCTCCTACAATGAGCAGTTCTTC. Its protein product is CASSPTGSSYNEQFF.

This chain links TRBV5-1 with TRBJ1-1; the match to TRBD1 covers 12 bases. Germline V gene data show CDR1 as SGHRS and CDR2 as YFSETQ. The CDR3 runs to 14 residues. V lost 4 bases to trimming and J lost 11 bases; unmatched junction nucleotides: 9. The CDR3 here is CASSPGTGGIWAFF. Written as DNA, the CDR3 is TGCGCCAGCAGCCCGGGGACAGGGGGCATCTGGGCTTTCTTT.

The gene calls are TRBV5-6 and TRBJ1-2; perhaps TRBD1 as D (5 bases). Trimming cost V 3 bases and J 4 bases, with 13 bases left between them. This CDR3 comprises 14 residues. Germline V lookup: CDR1 SGHDT, CDR2 YYEEEE. CDR3 coding DNA: TGTGCCAGCAGCTCGCCAGGGTCGGGCTATGGCTACACCTTC. As protein: CASSSPGSGYGYTF.

This chain uses TRBV18 with TRBJ1-6, with unresolved D. The CDR3 totals 18 residues. The V and J ends lost 3 bases and 10 bases respectively, with 25 bases between them. CDR1 is KGHSH, CDR2 LQKENI, per germline. The CDR3 bases are TGTGCCAGCTCACCCACATTAGTCGAGTCCTGGGTAAGGTCACCCCTCCACTTT. Protein: CASSPTLVESWVRSPLHF.

This rearrangement joins TRBV2 to TRBJ1-2; tentative D call: TRBD1 (5 bases). The V end lost 4 bases, the J end lost 2 bases, and 20 bases lay between the germline ends. This CDR3 spans 17 amino acids. CDR1 is SNHLY, CDR2 FYNNEI, per germline. The DNA of the CDR3 is TGTGCCAGCAGTGCCCGAAGGTTAGTCAGGGCGAACTATGGCTACACCTTC. This encodes CASSARRLVRANYGYTF. The variable domain in full, with the rest retrieved from reference TRBV2 and TRBJ1-2, is EPEVTQTPSHQVTQMGQEVILRCVPISNHLYFYWYRQILGQKVEFLVSFYNNEISEKSEIFDDQFSVERPDGSNFTLKIRSTKLEDSAMYFCASSARRLVRANYGYTFGSGTRLTVV.

This clone has a handful of counts. The V gene is TRBV7-2, the J gene TRBJ1-1; D gene ambiguous. The CDR3 consists of 15 residues. The V gene lost 5 bases and the J gene lost 1 base, with 14 bases spanning the gap. Germline V gene sequence: CDR1 SGHTA, CDR2 FQGNSA. The CDR3 sequence is CASSQQWTANTEAFF. The DNA for the CDR3 is TGTGCCAGCAGCCAACAGTGGACGGCGAACACTGAAGCTTTCTTT.

The rearrangement links TRBV3-1 (or the pseudogene TRBV3-2) to TRBJ1-4; no reliable D call. The germline V gene encodes CDR1 LGHDT and CDR2 YNNKEL (reference sequence). The V and J ends lost 4 bases and 12 bases respectively, with 18 bases between them. This CDR3 region has 14 residues. The CDR3 region is CASSRTRAARELFF. The DNA of the CDR3 is TGTGCCAGCAGCCGTACCCGGGCCGCCCGGGAACTGTTTTTT.

This clone has only a few counts. This chain's CDR3 is CASTAGRETGELFF. The CDR3, as DNA: TGCGCCAGCACCGCGGGAAGAGAGACCGGGGAGCTGTTTTTT. The chain has TRBV5-1 and TRBJ2-2, with D possibly being TRBD2 (6 bases). Deletions cut 6 bases from V and 5 bases from J, with 14 bases between. The CDR3 has 14 amino acids. Germline-derived CDR1 and CDR2 are SGHRS and YFSETQ.

This chain connects TRBV6-1 to TRBJ1-2, with a possible D match to TRBD1 (6 bases). V lost 3 bases to trimming and J lost 4 bases, with 18 bases between them. Germline loops: CDR1 MNHNS, CDR2 SASEGT. This CDR3 has 16 residues. In nucleotides, the CDR3 is TGTGCCAGCAGTGATTTGGCCGGGGGGCTTAGCTATGGCTACACCTTC. Its translation is CASSDLAGGLSYGYTF.

The rearrangement links TRBV6-5 to TRBJ2-5; D possibly matches TRBD1 or TRBD2 (5 bases each). The CDR3 is made up of 13 amino acids. V shed 8 bases and J shed 4 bases, with 14 bases lying between them. Per the germline V gene, CDR1 is MNHEY and CDR2 is SVGAGI. The CDR3 bases are TGTGCCAGCGAGGCGGGTGGGGGAGAGACCCAGTACTTC. Encoded protein: CASEAGGGETQYF.

In nucleotides, the CDR3 is TGTGCCAGCAGGCGGGACAGGGGGCAAGAGACCCAGTACTTC. It yields the protein CASRRDRGQETQYF. The genes are TRBV2 and TRBJ2-5; 11 bases agree with TRBD1. CDR1 and CDR2 (germline): SNHLY, FYNNEI. The ends lost 6 bases at V and 2 bases at J; junction bases unmatched: 2. This CDR3 is built from 14 residues.

The rearrangement joins TRBV28 to TRBJ2-6, with a possible D match to TRBD1 (6 bases). This CDR3 region has 17 residues. With 3 bases removed from V and 0 bases from J, the gap between germline ends came to 12 bases. Germline CDR1 MDHEN, CDR2 SYDVKM. The CDR3 reads CASSLGANHSGANVLTF. Here the CDR3 DNA reads TGTGCCAGCAGTTTGGGGGCCAACCACTCTGGGGCCAACGTCCTGACTTTC.

J is TRBJ2-5 and V is TRBV7-3; 14 nucleotides agree with TRBD2. J lost 1 base, V lost 2 bases, and 6 bases had no gene match. In germline, CDR1 is SGHTA, CDR2 FQGTGA. The CDR3 is made up of 18 amino acids. DNA of the CDR3: TGTGCCAGCAGCTTAGGACTAGCGGGGGGCCGACGCCAAGAGACCCAGTACTTC. This encodes CASSLGLAGGRRQETQYF.

A few counts support this clone. The chain combines TRBV19 with TRBJ1-5; no clear D gene. Between the trimmed V and J ends, which lost 3 bases and 2 bases, there was a span of 14 bases. This CDR3 region has 16 residues. Germline CDR1 and CDR2: LNHDA and SQIVND (reference sequence). The CDR3 sequence is CASSIGTVGRNQPQHF. The CDR3, as DNA: TGTGCCAGTAGTATTGGTACAGTCGGTCGCAATCAGCCCCAGCATTTT.

The chain combines TRBV7-9 with TRBJ2-5; D is perhaps TRBD1 (5 bases). V was cut by 4 bases and J by 1 base, with 10 bases left in between. The CDR3 has 14 amino acids. Germline values: CDR1 SEHNR, CDR2 FQNEAQ (reference sequence). The CDR3 region is CASSSTDPQETQYF. The DNA of the CDR3 is TGTGCCAGCAGCTCGACAGACCCCCAAGAGACCCAGTACTTC.

This clone was seen a few times. V usage is TRBV7-2 and J usage is TRBJ1-1; TRBD1 is a possible D gene (5 bases). Deletions cut 3 bases from V and 7 bases from J, with 12 bases between. The CDR3 extends over 13 amino acids. The germline V gene encodes CDR1 SGHTA and CDR2 FQGNSA. The CDR3 loop reads CASSFFGHLEAFF. The CDR3 DNA reads as TGTGCCAGCAGCTTCTTTGGACATCTTGAAGCTTTCTTT.

J is TRBJ1-4 and V is TRBV18; TRBD1 matches at 8 bases. Losses at the gene ends were 5 bases for V and 6 bases for J; bases not matched to a gene: 17. CDR1 is KGHSH, CDR2 LQKENI, per germline. The CDR3 has 18 residues. The CDR3 coding sequence is TGTGCCAGCTCATCAAGAAGAGGACAGGGACAAGGGGATGAAAAACTGTTTTTT. Protein product: CASSSRRGQGQGDEKLFF.

The chain uses TRBV7-3 and TRBJ2-1, with D uncertain. V dropped 1 base and J dropped 2 bases, with 9 bases sitting between them. The V gene's germline CDR1 is SGHTA and CDR2 FQGTGA. This CDR3 contains 15 residues. As DNA, the CDR3 is TGTGCCAGCAGCTTAATGGCGGAGCCCTACAATGAGCAGTTCTTC. Translating gives CASSLMAEPYNEQFF.

This chain uses TRBV3-1 (or the pseudogene TRBV3-2) with TRBJ2-1, with D possibly TRBD2 on 7 matching bases. Germline CDR1 LGHDT, CDR2 YNNKEL (reference sequence). V was shortened by 6 bases and J by 4 bases, with 13 bases between the two germline ends. The CDR3 is 14 residues long. DNA for the CDR3: TGTGCCAGCAGGGGGGGGGCCGTGTACAATGAGCAGTTCTTC. Amino acid sequence: CASRGGAVYNEQFF.

The V gene is TRBV5-1, the J gene TRBJ1-6; 9 bases line up with TRBD1. With 5 bases clipped from V and 9 bases from J, the junction kept 9 bases outside the gene matches. This CDR3 spans 15 amino acids. Germline-derived CDR1 and CDR2 are SGHRS and YFSETQ. The CDR3 region is CASREGQGGLSPLHF. Here the CDR3 DNA reads TGCGCCAGCAGGGAGGGACAGGGAGGACTTTCACCCCTCCACTTT.

This chain links TRBV5-1 with TRBJ1-1; D gene uncertain. This CDR3 region has 14 residues. With 0 bases removed from V and 6 bases from J, the gap between germline ends came to 12 bases. CDR1 SGHRS and CDR2 YFSETQ come from the germline V gene. The CDR3 spells CASSLAGGLSEAFF. CDR3 bases: TGCGCCAGCAGCTTGGCCGGAGGCCTCTCTGAAGCTTTCTTT.

This clone occurred a few times. The chain recombines TRBV25-1 with TRBJ1-6; no reliable D call. The CDR3 runs 13 residues. Germline CDR1 is MGHDK and CDR2 is SYGVNS. V shed 5 bases and J shed 7 bases, with 9 bases lying between them. The CDR3 DNA follows: TGTGCCAGCAGTTTTGACTTCAATTCACCCCTCCACTTT. Protein sequence: CASSFDFNSPLHF.

The chain carries TRBV28 and TRBJ2-3; 8 nucleotides align to TRBD2. The CDR3 consists of 17 residues. Germline CDR1 and CDR2: MDHEN and SYDVKM. The V and J ends lost 2 bases and 7 bases, in that order; junction bases with no gene match: 14. The CDR3 DNA sequence: TGTGCCAGCAGTTTAGGATTAGCGGGGTCCGGCAGGAATACGCAGTATTTT. Protein: CASSLGLAGSGRNTQYF.

The chain has TRBV6-6 and TRBJ2-7; no clear D gene. Germline-derived CDR1 and CDR2 are MNHNY and SVGAGI (reference sequence). The CDR3 has 13 amino acids. V lost 10 bases and J lost 0, with 13 bases in between. CDR3: CATSPTRSYEQYV. DNA for the CDR3: TGTGCCACCTCCCCGACCCGCTCCTACGAGCAGTACGTC.

The V and J genes are TRBV10-3 and TRBJ1-2; the D gene is possibly TRBD1 (5 bases). Germline CDR1 ENHRY, CDR2 SYGVKD. The CDR3 runs to 14 residues. Between the trimmed V and J ends, which lost 4 bases and 2 bases, there was a span of 11 bases. The CDR3 loop reads CAISGGSLNYGYTF. The CDR3 region has the DNA TGTGCCATCAGTGGGGGCAGTCTGAACTATGGCTACACCTTC.

The V and J genes are TRBV27 and TRBJ2-3; 10 nucleotides agree with TRBD2. The CDR3 runs 17 residues. CDR1 and CDR2 from the germline V gene are MNHEY and SMNVEV (reference sequence). J gave up 0 bases and V 3 bases, and 6 bases lay outside the gene matches. In nucleotides, the CDR3 is TGTGCCAGCAGTTTGTTCACTAGCGGGGCTAGCACAGATACGCAGTATTTT. It specifies CASSLFTSGASTDTQYF.

The chain carries TRBV18 and TRBJ2-1; D is uncertain. This CDR3 has 12 amino acids. Germline V gene sequence: CDR1 KGHSH, CDR2 LQKENI. V shed 6 bases and J shed 5 bases, with 8 bases lying between them. CDR3 bases: TGTGCCAGCTCGGCCAGCGACAATGAGCAGTTCTTC. This translates into CASSASDNEQFF.